This TCR beta chain was profiled in a study of spatial heterogeneity in lung cancer. On the study more broadly: Beta-chain sequences consistently outnumbered alpha-chain sequences in detection.

V lost 2 bases and J lost 6, with 13 bases in between. This CDR3 region has 14 residues. Germline CDR1 reads KGHSH; CDR2 reads LQKENI. The time point here: sample taken at primary tumor resection. TCRs were sequenced from unsorted whole RNA of tumor, nontumor lung or PBMC. In TCRdb, the 5' RACE reads were re-called with MiXCR into one record per CDR3 protein. This table has about 92,000 distinct CDR3 sequences, about an eighth appearing once. The clonotype was recovered from a male donor with early-stage non-small cell lung cancer. The material sequenced was PBMCs, taken at surgery. The chain combines TRBV18 with TRBJ1-2, with D hard to call. CDR3 in amino acids: CASSPNRIKDGYTF. The CDR3, as DNA: TGTGCCAGCTCACCAAACAGAATCAAGGATGGCTACACCTTC.